Each of the 15 T cell receptor beta chains below was sequenced from the same sample in a study of T cell repertoires in cytomegalovirus infection. Each CDR3 protein gets one entry after TCRdb re-called the reads with MiXCR. The table lists under 50,000 distinct CDR3 sequences, 20% to 25% of them singletons, with about a fifth in the top ten. No antigens are known for them. Sequences were obtained from PBMCs, sequenced either directly or after in vitro stimulation (not recorded which). These receptors all stem from a human donor in good health (CMV status not recorded). Some clones in this sample may be carry-over from other donors' samples.

This clonotype was counted only a few times. The chain employs TRBV13 and TRBJ2-7; TRBD1 agrees at 8 bases. Trimming took 0 bases from V and 2 from J; bases not matched to a gene: 3. CDR3 size: 15 residues. Germline values: CDR1 PRHDT, CDR2 FYEKMQ (reference sequence). The CDR3 region has the DNA TGTGCCAGCAGCTTAGGCACAGGGGGGACCTACGAGCAGTACTTC. Protein sequence: CASSLGTGGTYEQYF.

This clonotype showed up many times. The chain employs TRBV7-7 and TRBJ2-7; 14 bases map to TRBD2. Per the germline V gene, CDR1 is SSHAT and CDR2 is FNYEAQ (reference sequence). The CDR3 totals 17 residues. Unmatched junction bases numbered 9, after V lost 5 bases and J lost 3 bases. This CDR3 reads CASSPLPGLAGDYEQYF. Here the CDR3 DNA reads TGTGCCAGCAGCCCACTCCCGGGACTAGCGGGAGACTACGAGCAGTACTTC.

For the CDR3, the DNA is TGTGCCAGCAGCCCTGGACACTATGGCTACACCTTC. Its protein is CASSPGHYGYTF. The chain uses TRBV5-6 and TRBJ1-2; no clear D. V lost 4 bases and J 3 bases, leaving 7 bases between the germline ends. Germline CDR1 SGHDT, CDR2 YYEEEE. This CDR3 comprises 12 residues.

The gene calls are TRBV7-2 and TRBJ2-4, with 7 bases lining up with TRBD2. After removal of 4 bases from V and 1 base from J, the junction contained 13 bases not matched to a gene. The CDR3 sequence is 18 residues long. Germline values: CDR1 SGHTA, CDR2 FQGNSA. CDR3 amino acids: CASSSARLAPLAKNIQYF. The CDR3 region has the DNA TGTGCCAGCAGCTCCGCAAGACTAGCCCCATTGGCCAAAAACATTCAGTACTTC. The full variable domain, its missing parts supplied by reference TRBV7-2 and TRBJ2-4, is GAGVSQSPSNKVTEKGKDVELRCDPISGHTALYWYRQSLGQGLEFLIYFQGNSAPDKSGLPSDRFSAERTGGSVSTLTIQRTQQEDSAVYLCASSSARLAPLAKNIQYFGAGTRLSVL.

This clonotype was counted only a few times. The junction differs from germline at one of its ends, possibly a read error. The CDR3 is CASSQDTRGKHF. The DNA of the CDR3 is TGCGCCAGCAGCCAAGATACAAGGGGGAAGCACTTC. This chain links TRBV4-3 with TRBJ2-7, with a weak D call TRBD1 (6 bases). The germline V gene has CDR1 LGHNA and CDR2 YSLEER. The CDR3 length is 12 residues.

This clonotype was picked up one time. The chain has TRBV19 and TRBJ1-4; the D gene is possibly TRBD1 (6 bases). With 7 bases removed from V and 10 bases from J, the gap between germline ends came to 19 bases. CDR3 length equals 14 residues. The germline V gene encodes CDR1 LNHDA and CDR2 SQIVND (reference sequence). Here the CDR3 reads CASKDTGPEGKLFF. CDR3 sequence (DNA): TGTGCCAGTAAGGATACAGGGCCCGAAGGAAAACTGTTTTTT.

The chain recombines TRBV2 with TRBJ1-5; maybe TRBD1 (5 bases). The V end was cut by 4 bases, the J end by 5 bases, with 6 bases between. The CDR3 covers 12 residues. The germline V gene has CDR1 SNHLY and CDR2 FYNNEI. CDR3 protein: CASSVGDQPQHF. The CDR3, as DNA: TGTGCCAGCAGTGTAGGGGATCAGCCCCAGCATTTT. Looking up the rest from reference TRBV2 and TRBJ1-5 gives the full variable domain: EPEVTQTPSHQVTQMGQEVILRCVPISNHLYFYWYRQILGQKVEFLVSFYNNEISEKSEIFDDQFSVERPDGSNFTLKIRSTKLEDSAMYFCASSVGDQPQHFGDGTRLSIL.

The rearrangement joins TRBV20-1 to TRBJ2-2, with D unresolved. The CDR3 consists of 12 residues. The V and J ends lost 3 bases and 8 bases respectively, with 10 bases between them. CDR1 is DFQATT and CDR2 is SNEGSKA in the germline V gene (reference sequence). CDR3 nucleotide sequence: TGCAGTGCTAGGAAAGGTGGAGGGGAGCTGTTTTTT. Its translation is CSARKGGGELFF.

This clonotype was detected many times. This CDR3 is CASKREGIRELFF. Here the CDR3 DNA reads TGTGCCAGCAAGCGGGAGGGTATCAGGGAGCTGTTTTTT. The chain combines TRBV2 with TRBJ2-2, with 10 bases fitting TRBD2. The ends lost 7 bases at V and 9 bases at J; junction bases unmatched: 5. The germline gives CDR1 SNHLY, CDR2 FYNNEI. This CDR3 is 13 amino acids long.

Details on this clonotype: A read error may account for a junction end that differs from germline. The genes are TRBV12-3 or TRBV12-4 and TRBJ1-1; TRBD1 might be the D (6 bases). This CDR3 has 11 amino acids. The CDR3 DNA follows: TGTGCCAGCAGTGGGGACACTCTGGGCGTTTTT. It specifies CASSGDTLGVF.

This chain connects TRBV5-1 to TRBJ2-3, with D possibly TRBD2 on 6 matching bases. Between the trimmed V and J ends, which lost 3 bases and 1 base, there was a span of 12 bases. CDR1 is SGHRS, CDR2 YFSETQ, per germline. The CDR3 totals 15 residues. The CDR3 DNA reads as TGCGCCAGCAGCTCCCGGGACTCCCGCACAGATACGCAGTATTTT. Protein sequence: CASSSRDSRTDTQYF.

The rearrangement joins TRBV7-3 to TRBJ2-4, with TRBD2 as a possible D gene (6 bases). The CDR3 has 12 residues. V lost 8 bases and J 2 bases, leaving 7 bases between the germline ends. CDR1 is SGHTA and CDR2 is FQGTGA in the germline V gene. CDR3 bases: TGTGCCAGCGCGGGGCCCAAAAACATTCAGTACTTC. Its translation: CASAGPKNIQYF.

The chain combines TRBV18 with TRBJ2-2; D is unresolved. Trimming removed 3 bases from V and 3 bases from J, with 11 bases in between. The CDR3 is 15 amino acids. The germline gives CDR1 KGHSH, CDR2 LQKENI. CDR3 DNA: TGTGCCAGCTCACCCGTCATCGACGACACCGGGGAGCTGTTTTTT. Its translation is CASSPVIDDTGELFF. Full variable domain (missing parts from reference TRBV18 and TRBJ2-2): NAGVMQNPRHLVRRRGQEARLRCSPMKGHSHVYWYRQLPEEGLKFMVYLQKENIIDESGMPKERFSAEFPKEGPSILRIQQVVRGDSAAYFCASSPVIDDTGELFFGEGSRLTVL.

This clonotype occurred a few times. The chain uses TRBV19 and TRBJ2-1, with unresolved D. Deletions cut 4 bases from V and 3 bases from J, with 1 base between. Germline CDR1 is LNHDA and CDR2 is SQIVND (reference sequence). This CDR3 is built from 11 residues. Here the CDR3 reads CASSSYNEQFF. The CDR3 DNA reads as TGTGCCAGTAGTAGCTACAATGAGCAGTTCTTC.

This clonotype occurred a few times. The chain combines TRBV29-1 with TRBJ2-1, with D perhaps matching TRBD1 (5 bases). CDR3 length: 15 amino acids. The V end was cut by 4 bases, the J end by 0 bases, with 13 bases between. Germline assignment: CDR1 SQVTM and CDR2 ANQGSEA. The CDR3 nucleotides are TGCAGCGTTGTAGGACAAACGAGCTCCTACAATGAGCAGTTCTTC. It yields the protein CSVVGQTSSYNEQFF.